The entry below describes one T cell receptor gamma chain. Genomic DNA from isolated PBMCs served as the sequencing template. TCRdb fed the multiplex PCR reads to CATT. The sample contains about a thousand gamma-chain clones, around 30% of which appear only once. Germline V gives CDR1 EGSNGY, CDR2 YDSYNSKV. With V trimmed by 5 bases and J by 3 bases, 10 bases remained unmatched. This CDR3 contains 14 residues. The data were taken from a study of gamma delta lymphoproliferative disorders and STAT genes. Study-wide context: The LymphoTrack Dx TCRG Assay amplified gamma chains from at least 50 ng of genomic DNA.

The TCR comes from a human donor in good health. The sequenced material came from blood. The chain recombines TRGV2 with TRGJ1 or TRGJ2. TCRdb gives no J gene; it was assigned here by matching the DNA to germline. CDR3 amino acids: CATWARTVYYKKLF. For the CDR3, the DNA is TGTGCCACCTGGGCCCGGACCGTTTATTATAAGAAACTCTTT.